This T cell receptor beta chain is from a study of shared clonotypes between healthy human individuals. Study details: Three plates were used per donor for CD4 naive, three for CD4 memory, two for CD8 naive and one for CD8 memory.

Negatively enriched CD4+ T cells were divided by CD45RA into naive and memory. There are 14 residues in the CDR3. CDR1 and CDR2 (germline): LNHNV, YYDKDF (reference sequence). V lost 2 bases and J 4 bases, leaving 11 bases between the germline ends. Authors' processing steps: Junction-only sequences without quality scores were provided by ImmunoSEQ, so filtering was different. Method: immunoSEQ multiplex PCR; TCRdb's copy keeps in-frame clones and lacks some. The V and J calls and clone size come from that table; D and trimming were worked out from the DNA. The sample lists 2.5 million or so clones, more than 80% occurring once.

The TCR sequence derives from a man in his late teens or twenties in good health. The sequenced sample was naive CD4+ T cells sorted from blood. Documented subset: CD45RA+ positively selected. This chain uses TRBV15 with TRBJ2-5; the D is unclear. The CDR3 sequence: CATSRTYSPETQYF. The CDR3 DNA follows: TGTGCCACCAGCAGAACTTACAGCCCAGAGACCCAGTACTTC.